This TCR beta chain was found in a study of blood T cell repertoires in COVID-19. Authors' data handling: Reference gene primer amplification in the assay estimated nucleated cell counts. TCRdb's copy holds only in-frame clones and misses some; the assay was immunoSEQ multiplex PCR. That table supplies the V and J calls and clone size; D and trimming were determined from the DNA. The sample records roughly 100,000 clones, 85% being singletons. Germline loops: CDR1 MGHRA, CDR2 YSYEKL. CDR3 size: 17 residues. Deletions cut 4 bases from V and 0 bases from J, with 16 bases between. The V gene is TRBV4-1, the J gene TRBJ2-4; D perhaps matches TRBD2 (5 bases). This receptor was taken from a man aged 45 to 65 with acute or convalescent COVID-19. The sequenced material came from peripheral blood. The CDR3 coding sequence is TGCGCCAGCAGCCCCTCCGAGCGGTACCAAGCCAAAAACATTCAGTACTTC. Encoded protein: CASSPSERYQAKNIQYF.